The T cell receptor (beta chain) under discussion was sequenced for a study of shared clonotypes between healthy human individuals. The CDR3 has 16 residues. The V end lost 7 bases, the J end lost 0 bases, and 17 bases lay between the germline ends. Germline loops: CDR1 SEHNR, CDR2 FQNEAQ (reference sequence). Only in-frame clones appear in the TCRdb table, and some are missing; sequencing was by immunoSEQ multiplex PCR. The sample holds some 690,000 clones, about 90% seen once. Source material: memory CD8+ T cells from PBMCs. Sample subset: CD45RO+ cells pooled with CCR7-negative TemRA cells. The V and J genes are TRBV7-9 and TRBJ2-3; maybe TRBD2 (5 bases). This receptor was obtained from a man between 18 and 35 years old in good health. Some clones in this sample may be carry-over from other donors' samples. CDR3: CASITIPGSSTDTQYF. CDR3 DNA: TGTGCCAGCATCACGATCCCGGGGTCTAGCACAGATACGCAGTATTTT.